A single sample is the source of the 21 T cell receptor beta chains below, sequenced in a study of cytotoxic CD8 clonotypes in ibrutinib-treated CLL. Assay used: immunoSEQ multiplex PCR; TCRdb lists only in-frame clones, some missing. The sample consists of some 350,000 clones, over 55% of them appearing once. The sample was PBMCs, taken after 36 months of ibrutinib treatment. The receptor source for this set is a human donor with chronic lymphocytic leukemia.

V usage is TRBV9 and J usage is TRBJ2-5; either TRBD1 or TRBD2 may supply D (5 bases each). The CDR3 loop spans 13 amino acids. V was clipped by 2 bases and J by 4 bases, with 9 bases between them. From germline, CDR1 is SGDLS and CDR2 YYNGEE. CDR3 bases: TGTGCCAGCAGCGTTCCGGGGCGAGAGACCCAGTACTTC. Translating gives CASSVPGRETQYF.

The chain couples TRBV29-1 to TRBJ2-7, with D possibly TRBD2 on 6 matching bases. This CDR3 spans 13 amino acids. Germline CDR1 is SQVTM and CDR2 is ANQGSEA. V was shortened by 5 bases and J by 2 bases, with 13 bases between the two germline ends. CDR3 nucleotides: TGCAGCGTTCGTGGGCTAGCGACCTACGAGCAGTACTTC. This codes for CSVRGLATYEQYF.

V is TRBV9 and J is TRBJ2-1, with D uncertain. CDR1 SGDLS and CDR2 YYNGEE come from the germline V gene. The CDR3 spans 14 residues. Trimming removed 3 bases at V and 8 bases at J, with 15 bases between. CDR3 nucleotides: TGTGCCAGCAGCGATCTTTTCGCCGGCGATGAGCAGTTCTTC. This gives the protein CASSDLFAGDEQFF.

The genes are TRBV29-1 and TRBJ2-2; tentatively, D is TRBD2 (5 bases). CDR3 size: 15 residues. Looked up from germline, CDR1 is SQVTM and CDR2 is ANQGSEA. With 5 bases removed from V and 1 base from J, the gap between germline ends came to 14 bases. The DNA of the CDR3 is TGCAGCGTTCTGGGCCCCCGGGAGAACACCGGGGAGCTGTTTTTT. This codes for CSVLGPRENTGELFF.

The chain combines TRBV5-4 with TRBJ2-5, with TRBD1 matching over 7 bases. The length of the CDR3 is 14 residues. CDR1 SGHNT and CDR2 YYREEE come from the germline V gene (reference sequence). Unmatched junction bases numbered 5, after V lost 3 bases and J lost 3 bases. CDR3 in DNA: TGTGCCAGCAGCTGGAGTGGGACAGAAGAGACCCAGTACTTC. This gives the protein CASSWSGTEETQYF.

The chain is built from TRBV11-2 and TRBJ2-7; D is undetermined. V shed 5 bases and J shed 3 bases, with 11 bases lying between them. CDR1 SGHAT and CDR2 FQNNGV come from the germline V gene. The CDR3 has 13 residues. CDR3 in DNA: TGTGCCAGCAGCATAGCAGCTGTCTACGAGCAGTACTTC. It codes for CASSIAAVYEQYF.

This chain uses TRBV4-1 with TRBJ2-2; TRBD1 matches at 7 bases. This CDR3 region has 17 residues. V was clipped by 4 bases and J by 1 base; unmatched bases: 9. Germline V gives CDR1 MGHRA, CDR2 YSYEKL. CDR3 nucleotide sequence: TGCGCCAGCAGCCTGCTTCACCGGGACAGGAACACCGGGGAGCTGTTTTTT. It is translated as CASSLLHRDRNTGELFF.

This clone was observed a few times. This chain uses TRBV7-2 with TRBJ1-2; perhaps TRBD1 as D (6 bases). The CDR3 is 13 residues long. V was cut by 5 bases and J by 4 bases, with 11 bases left in between. Germline V gene lookup returns CDR1 SGHTA and CDR2 FQGNSA. CDR3 amino acids: CASSPGTPYGYTF. CDR3 sequence (DNA): TGTGCCAGCAGCCCAGGGACACCCTATGGCTACACCTTC.

The V call is TRBV9, the J call TRBJ2-2; D uncertain. Germline V lookup: CDR1 SGDLS, CDR2 YYNGEE. The CDR3 spans 15 residues. Between the trimmed V and J ends, which lost 1 base and 2 bases, there was a span of 9 bases. Written as DNA, the CDR3 is TGTGCCAGCAGCGTAAGTAGCTACAACACCGGGGAGCTGTTTTTT. It codes for CASSVSSYNTGELFF. The whole variable domain, remainder taken from reference TRBV9 and TRBJ2-2, is DSGVTQTPKHLITATGQRVTLRCSPRSGDLSVYWYQQSLDQGLQFLIQYYNGEERAKGNILERFSAQQFPDLHSELNLSSLELGDSALYFCASSVSSYNTGELFFGEGSRLTVL.

This clone was observed a handful of times. The V gene is TRBV25-1, the J gene TRBJ1-1; the D gene is possibly TRBD1 (6 bases). Deletions cut 5 bases from V and 6 bases from J, with 16 bases between. Germline CDR1 and CDR2: MGHDK and SYGVNS. CDR3 length: 14 amino acids. CDR3 region: CASSPSDSGPEAFF. The CDR3 DNA sequence: TGTGCCAGCAGTCCCTCGGACAGTGGCCCTGAAGCTTTCTTT.

The rearrangement links TRBV5-1 to TRBJ2-1, with D unclear. Deletions cut 4 bases from V and 2 bases from J, with 10 bases between. This CDR3 comprises 14 residues. CDR1 is SGHRS, CDR2 YFSETQ, per germline. The CDR3 sequence: CASSILEAYNEQFF. CDR3 coding DNA: TGCGCCAGCAGCATCCTAGAGGCCTACAATGAGCAGTTCTTC.

V gene TRBV9 combines with J gene TRBJ2-7; no firm D call. CDR1 is SGDLS and CDR2 is YYNGEE in the germline V gene. This CDR3 is built from 15 residues. V lost 3 bases, J lost 0 bases, and 13 bases lay in between. Written as DNA, the CDR3 is TGTGCCAGCAGCGACCACGCAACCTTCTCCTACGAGCAGTACTTC. It yields the protein CASSDHATFSYEQYF. The full variable domain, its missing parts supplied by reference TRBV9 and TRBJ2-7, is DSGVTQTPKHLITATGQRVTLRCSPRSGDLSVYWYQQSLDQGLQFLIQYYNGEERAKGNILERFSAQQFPDLHSELNLSSLELGDSALYFCASSDHATFSYEQYFGPGTRLTVT.

This clone was seen a few times. The genes are TRBV6-5 and TRBJ1-2, with 7 bases fitting TRBD1. CDR1 MNHEY and CDR2 SVGAGI come from the germline V gene. The V and J ends lost 5 bases and 5 bases, in that order; junction bases with no gene match: 8. The CDR3 is 14 amino acids. The CDR3 DNA reads TGTGCCAGCAGTGCCCAGGGGGGAGGGTATGGCTACACCTTC. It is translated as CASSAQGGGYGYTF.

This clone has a handful of counts. The J gene is TRBJ1-2, the V gene TRBV18; D is undetermined. The CDR3 loop spans 13 amino acids. Trimming removed 3 bases from V and 3 bases from J, with 8 bases in between. CDR1 is KGHSH, CDR2 LQKENI, per germline. The CDR3 sequence is CASSPASYYGYTF. DNA of the CDR3: TGTGCCAGCTCACCGGCCAGTTACTATGGCTACACCTTC.

This clone was recorded a few times. The chain links TRBV7-9 to TRBJ1-6; D is possibly TRBD1 (5 bases). CDR1 SEHNR and CDR2 FQNEAQ come from the germline V gene (reference sequence). V shed 1 base and J shed 9 bases, with 13 bases lying between them. There are 15 residues in the CDR3. CDR3 nucleotides: TGTGCCAGCAGCTTAGGGGGCAGTTTGGGTTCACCCCTCCACTTT. It specifies CASSLGGSLGSPLHF. Variable domain in full (rest from reference TRBV7-9 and TRBJ1-6): DTGVSQNPRHKITKRGQNVTFRCDPISEHNRLYWYRQTLGQGPEFLTYFQNEAQLEKSRLLSDRFSAERPKGSFSTLEIQRTEQGDSAMYLCASSLGGSLGSPLHFGNGTRLTVT.

This chain joins TRBV7-8 and TRBJ2-7, with D possibly TRBD1 on 5 matching bases. The CDR3 is made up of 15 amino acids. V lost 3 bases, J lost 0 bases, and 12 bases lay in between. Germline V gives CDR1 SGHVS, CDR2 FQNEAQ. In nucleotides, the CDR3 is TGTGCCAGCAGCTTCTGGACAAGCCGCTCCTACGAGCAGTACTTC. Translated, it gives CASSFWTSRSYEQYF.

This clone appeared a single time. The chain combines TRBV19 with TRBJ2-7; D possibly corresponds to TRBD2 (6 bases). CDR3 length: 14 residues. The germline V and J ends were trimmed by 3 bases and 3 bases, with 12 bases remaining between them. Germline V gene data show CDR1 as LNHDA and CDR2 as SQIVND (reference sequence). The CDR3 DNA sequence: TGTGCCAGTAGTATTACTAGCAGAGACTACGAGCAGTACTTC. It yields the protein CASSITSRDYEQYF. Using reference TRBV19 and TRBJ2-7 for the parts outside the CDR3, the full variable domain is DGGITQSPKYLFRKEGQNVTLSCEQNLNHDAMYWYRQDPGQGLRLIYYSQIVNDFQKGDIAEGYSVSREKKESFPLTVTSAQKNPTAFYLCASSITSRDYEQYFGPGTRLTVT.

The V call is TRBV18, the J call TRBJ1-3; no clear D gene. CDR1 is KGHSH and CDR2 is LQKENI in the germline V gene. This CDR3 comprises 14 residues. V shed 6 bases and J shed 0 bases, with 9 bases lying between them. DNA for the CDR3: TGTGCCAGCTCCGCTGGGCGCTCTGGAAACACCATATATTTT. This encodes CASSAGRSGNTIYF.

The V call is TRBV9, the J call TRBJ2-3, with D possibly TRBD2 on 6 matching bases. Trimming removed 2 bases from V and 0 bases from J, with 10 bases in between. The CDR3 sequence is 15 residues long. Germline V gene sequence: CDR1 SGDLS, CDR2 YYNGEE. The CDR3 region has the DNA TGTGCCAGCAGCGTCAGCGGGTCTAGCACAGATACGCAGTATTTT. Its protein product is CASSVSGSSTDTQYF.

This chain uses TRBV12-5 with TRBJ2-1; 11 bases fit TRBD2. Germline assignment: CDR1 LGHNT and CDR2 FRNRAP. V shed 1 base, J shed 7 bases, and the junction held 3 bases outside the gene matches. This CDR3 contains 15 residues. The chain's CDR3 is CASGLALAGGNEQFF. The DNA for the CDR3 is TGTGCTAGTGGTTTGGCCCTAGCGGGGGGAAATGAGCAGTTCTTC.

This clone was detected only once. This rearrangement joins TRBV15 to TRBJ2-1; D is uncertain. V shed 3 bases and J shed 8 bases, with 8 bases lying between them. There are 12 residues in the CDR3. In germline, CDR1 is LNHNV, CDR2 YYDKDF (reference sequence). The CDR3: CATSRGGDEQFF. The CDR3 region has the DNA TGTGCCACCAGCAGGGGTGGCGATGAGCAGTTCTTC. Full variable domain (remainder filled in from reference TRBV15 and TRBJ2-1): DAMVIQNPRYQVTQFGKPVTLSCSQTLNHNVMYWYQQKSSQAPKLLFHYYDKDFNNEADTPDNFQSRRPNTSFCFLDIRSPGLGDTAMYLCATSRGGDEQFFGPGTRLTVL.